This T cell receptor beta chain was captured in a study of T cell responses to AZD1222 COVID-19 vaccine (dated by TCRdb to the early 2020s). Study-level background: TCR sequencing covered some 250 trial participants: some 210 given two doses of AZD1222 and 26 given two doses of MenACWY control vaccine. Trial participants were enrolled by age into subgroups of 18-55, 56-69 and 70-plus years, and around 150, 29 and 61 TCR-sequenced participants, respectively, were included in these subgroups. Study-level results and caveats: Epitopes outside the regions mutated in the B.1.351 and B.1.1.7 variants were reportedly recognized by nearly half of the unique spike-specific TCRs. Vaccine-associated CD4 TCRs spanned the whole spike protein, with dominant responses in regions 160-218 and 743-854. Participants were mostly white British and included more females than males, and it was suggested by the authors that clonal diversity may have been underestimated. Conclusions about previously exposed vaccinees are limited, since just 6 or 7 AZD1222 recipients were seropositive for SARS-CoV-2 at baseline. A significant rise in spike-specific TCR breadth and depth was observed after two AZD1222 doses relative to day 0 and relative to MenACWY recipients. In the small 56-69-year group, the increase in depth fell short of significance, most likely because of low power. Because no samples from the day 14 peak response were available, repertoires could be characterized only after the peak T cell response.

The time point label, read with the paper, signifies: about 28 days (+/-7) after the second vaccine dose. AZD1222 recipients given second doses at about 4 weeks or at about 12 weeks were pooled, since spike-specific TCR depth and breadth were not found to differ between the two schedules. The vaccinee samples were drawn from two UK trials, COV001 and COV002, one of which was a single-blind randomized controlled phase 2/3 trial testing AZD1222 (ChAdOx1 nCoV-19) in healthy adults. For TCRbeta chain sequencing, PBMC samples were collected from trial participants at day 0 and at day 28 after the second dose. The CDR3 spans 17 residues, from the cysteine through the phenylalanine. Just CDR3 DNA is preserved here, 51 bases in frame from base 1. The germline V gene (reference sequence) provides CDR1 SEHNR and CDR2 FQNEAQ. Trimming takes 4 bases from V and 5 bases from J, and the germline ends sit 23 bases apart.

This clone has a single count. Its binding antigen is unknown. No base quality information exists; no much larger clone differs at one position. The CDR3 regions of human TCRbeta chains were analyzed by immunosequencing. As for the original processing: TCRs in the repertoires were matched against a reference library of SARS-CoV-2-specific TCRs that had been generated with the MIRA antigen-specificity platform. Breadth was defined as the fraction of unique TCRs that were SARS-CoV-2-associated. Depth was defined as the fraction of total T cells that were SARS-CoV-2-associated. Using the MIRA data, each spike-specific TCR was mapped to the spike region that the TCR reacts to and placed in a CD4 or CD8 class. Log10-transformed breadth and depth values were compared by one-way ANOVA with Sidak's multiple comparisons tests. Not all clones reach the TCRdb copy of this immuneACCESS table, which keeps in-frame sequences only. Checked studies attribute under half of the gap to unresolved V genes and leave the rest unexplained. The V and J calls and clone size were taken over from that table, and D and trimming were inferred from the DNA. The sample yields 130,000 to 150,000 clones; 89% were counted once. The leading ten clones occupy around 1.5% of the sample.

The rearranged segments are TRBV7-9 and TRBJ1-1; TRBD1 is a possible D gene, resting on 5 matching bases. The source was peripheral blood, collected 28 days after the second AZD1222 dose. This TCR came from an adult who received the AZD1222 COVID-19 vaccine. CDR3 protein: CASSSYPSFGEGTEAFF. The nucleotide sequence is TGTGCCAGCAGCTCGTACCCTTCGTTTGGGGAGGGGACTGAAGCTTTCTTT.